The 29 T cell receptor beta chains listed next were all sequenced from one sample in a study of graft-versus-host responses after intestinal transplantation. These TCRs are of unknown antigen specificity. TCRdb's table, derived via immunoSEQ multiplex PCR, lists solely in-frame clones and lacks some. The sample includes about 25,000 clones, roughly 82% of them seen just once. The input for sequencing was unstimulated CD8+ T cells sorted from spleen or lymph node cells, taken before transplant. The receptors here all came from a human donor who was the organ donor for an intestinal transplant.

There are a few counts of this clone. V and J are TRBV14 and TRBJ1-3, with D tentatively TRBD1 (5 bases). CDR1 is SGHDN, CDR2 FVKESK, per germline. The CDR3 is 16 residues long. V lost 1 base and J lost 0, with 10 bases in between. This chain's CDR3 is CASSQVRDSSGNTIYF. The CDR3 DNA follows: TGTGCCAGCAGCCAAGTTAGAGACAGCTCTGGAAACACCATATATTTT. Combining the CDR3 with reference TRBV14 and TRBJ1-3 gives the whole variable domain EAGVTQFPSHSVIEKGQTVTLRCDPISGHDNLYWYRRVMGKEIKFLLHFVKESKQDESGMPNNRFLAERTGGTYSTLKVQPAELEDSGVYFCASSQVRDSSGNTIYFGEGSWLTVV.

The chain joins TRBV5-1 to TRBJ2-3; D is unclear. Trimming left V 6 bases short and J 2 bases short, with 19 bases between. Germline V CDR1 and CDR2: SGHRS, YFSETQ. This CDR3 spans 16 amino acids. The CDR3 spells CASKKGDLHNTDTQYF. In DNA, the CDR3 is TGCGCCAGCAAAAAGGGCGACCTTCACAACACAGATACGCAGTATTTT.

The chain recombines TRBV10-2 with TRBJ2-3; D is perhaps TRBD1 or TRBD2 (5 bases each). The CDR3 contains 15 residues. Deletions cut 0 bases from V and 4 bases from J, with 11 bases between. The germline gives CDR1 WSHSY, CDR2 SAAADI. The CDR3 DNA reads as TGCGCCAGCAGTGAGTCTTCTGGGGGTGCAGATACGCAGTATTTT. It translates to CASSESSGGADTQYF.

This chain connects TRBV4-3 to TRBJ1-1; maybe TRBD1 (6 bases). The CDR3 is made up of 15 amino acids. From germline, CDR1 is LGHNA and CDR2 YSLEER. Trimming took off 0 bases at V and 5 bases at J, with 13 bases between the two ends. CDR3 residues: CASSQDSGEETEAFF. In DNA form, the CDR3 reads TGCGCCAGCAGCCAAGATTCAGGGGAGGAGACTGAAGCTTTCTTT.

The J gene is TRBJ2-7, the V gene TRBV10-1; D not certain. Trimming removed 0 bases at V and 0 bases at J, with 3 bases between. This CDR3 is 13 amino acids long. CDR1 and CDR2 from the germline V gene are WNHNN and SYGVQD (reference sequence). Written as DNA, the CDR3 is TGCGCCAGCAGTGAGTCTAGCTCCTACGAGCAGTACTTC. Amino acids: CASSESSSYEQYF.

The V gene is TRBV29-1, the J gene TRBJ1-1; possible D gene TRBD1, 5 bases. V was clipped by 3 bases and J by 6 bases, with 8 bases between them. The CDR3 covers 11 residues. CDR1 and CDR2 (germline): SQVTM, ANQGSEA. The CDR3 spells CSVEGGAEAFF. In DNA, the CDR3 is TGCAGCGTTGAGGGGGGAGCTGAAGCTTTCTTT.

V is TRBV7-8 and J is TRBJ2-1; TRBD2 agrees at 7 bases. The CDR3 runs 16 residues. V shed 3 bases and J 0 bases; nucleotides not matched to a gene: 5. The V gene's germline CDR1 is SGHVS and CDR2 FQNEAQ. The CDR3 is CASSFASGSSYNEQFF. DNA for the CDR3: TGTGCCAGCAGCTTCGCTAGCGGAAGCTCCTACAATGAGCAGTTCTTC.

This chain links TRBV7-2 with TRBJ1-4, with D hard to call. The CDR3 is made up of 15 amino acids. CDR1 and CDR2 from the germline V gene are SGHTA and FQGNSA. The V and J ends lost 2 bases and 6 bases respectively, with 13 bases between them. This CDR3 is CASSLFHGSHEKLFF. The CDR3 nucleotides are TGTGCCAGCAGCTTATTCCATGGGTCTCATGAAAAACTGTTTTTT. Drawing the rest from reference TRBV7-2 and TRBJ1-4, the complete variable domain is GAGVSQSPSNKVTEKGKDVELRCDPISGHTALYWYRQSLGQGLEFLIYFQGNSAPDKSGLPSDRFSAERTGGSVSTLTIQRTQQEDSAVYLCASSLFHGSHEKLFFGSGTQLSVL.

This chain joins TRBV19 and TRBJ2-5; TRBD1 matches 9 bases. Germline V gene lookup returns CDR1 LNHDA and CDR2 SQIVND (reference sequence). The CDR3 is made up of 12 amino acids. Trimming took 6 bases from V and 4 from J; bases not matched to a gene: 0. As DNA, the CDR3 is TGTGCCAGTAGACAGGGGGCAGAGACCCAGTACTTC. This sequence encodes CASRQGAETQYF.

The chain is built from TRBV19 and TRBJ2-1; tentatively, D is TRBD1 (6 bases). CDR1 LNHDA and CDR2 SQIVND come from the germline V gene (reference sequence). V was clipped by 6 bases and J by 8 bases, with 14 bases between them. The CDR3 length is 13 residues. In DNA form, the CDR3 reads TGTGCCAGTAGCCAGGGGCTAGGCTATGAGCAGTTCTTC. Amino acid sequence: CASSQGLGYEQFF.

The chain links TRBV19 to TRBJ2-1; D not certain. The CDR3 is 13 residues long. Per the germline V gene, CDR1 is LNHDA and CDR2 is SQIVND (reference sequence). Trimming pared 4 bases from V and 6 bases from J, leaving 10 bases between. The CDR3 loop is CASSSSPSNEQFF. In DNA form, the CDR3 reads TGTGCCAGTAGTAGCAGCCCTAGCAATGAGCAGTTCTTC.

The chain joins TRBV21-1 to TRBJ2-7; the table names TRBD2, a call not compared with the DNA. TRBV21-1 constitutes a pseudogene. CDR3 length: 14 amino acids. The CDR3 here is CASIFLVSSYEQYF. The CDR3 DNA reads as TGTGCCAGCATCTTCCTTGTTTCCTCCTACGAGCAGTACTTC.

A remark on this clone: One end of the junction varies from germline; a read error may be responsible. The chain has TRBV19 and TRBJ1-2, with D perhaps matching TRBD1 (5 bases). The CDR3 spans 15 residues. Germline V gene data show CDR1 as LNHDA and CDR2 as SQIVND (reference sequence). DNA of the CDR3: TGTGCAAGTAGTATTGATTCAGGAGGGGCGCAAGGCTACACCTTC. Translation: CASSIDSGGAQGYTF. The whole variable domain, filled in from reference TRBV19 and TRBJ1-2, reads DGGITQSPKYLFRKEGQNVTLSCEQNLNHDAMYWYRQDPGQGLRLIYYSQIVNDFQKGDIAEGYSVSREKKESFPLTVTSAQKNPTAFYLCASSIDSGGAQGYTFGSGTRLTVV.

The chain links TRBV2 to TRBJ2-7; 10 positions agree with TRBD1. J was trimmed by 3 bases and V by 8 bases; bases with no gene match: 10. Germline V gene lookup returns CDR1 SNHLY and CDR2 FYNNEI. The CDR3 sequence is 15 residues long. The DNA for the CDR3 is TGTGCCAGCTTCGCCGGGACAGGGGATATCTACGAGCAGTACTTC. It encodes CASFAGTGDIYEQYF.

The CDR3 reads CASSRPSTGTYEQYF. As DNA, the CDR3 is TGTGCCAGCAGCCGCCCTTCTACGGGGACCTACGAGCAGTACTTC. The rearrangement links TRBV27 to TRBJ2-7; possible D gene TRBD2, 5 bases. From germline, CDR1 is MNHEY and CDR2 SMNVEV (reference sequence). V lost 6 bases, J lost 2 bases, and 17 bases lay in between. The CDR3 is 15 amino acids.

The chain combines TRBV6-1 with TRBJ1-2; the D gene is possibly TRBD1 (5 bases). CDR3 length equals 14 residues. Trimming removed 1 base from V and 4 bases from J, with 10 bases in between. Germline-derived CDR1 and CDR2 are MNHNS and SASEGT. The CDR3, as DNA: TGTGCCAGCAGTGAAGGAGGGGCGACCTATGGCTACACCTTC. Encoded protein: CASSEGGATYGYTF.

The V call is TRBV13, the J call TRBJ2-5; D might be TRBD2 (5 bases). Germline V gene lookup returns CDR1 PRHDT and CDR2 FYEKMQ (reference sequence). Deletions cut 3 bases from V and 4 bases from J, with 9 bases between. This CDR3 region has 13 residues. This CDR3 is CASSLGGRETQYF. The CDR3 nucleotides read TGTGCCAGCAGCTTGGGCGGGCGAGAGACCCAGTACTTC.

The chain's CDR3 is CASSFKWANYGYTF. The DNA for the CDR3 is TGTGCCAGCAGCTTTAAATGGGCTAACTATGGCTACACCTTC. The rearrangement links TRBV5-4 to TRBJ1-2; no clear D gene. The CDR3 is made up of 14 amino acids. Trimming shortened V by 2 bases and J by 0 bases, and 8 bases separated the two germline ends. Germline values: CDR1 SGHNT, CDR2 YYREEE (reference sequence).

This chain joins TRBV15 and TRBJ1-1; 8 positions match TRBD1. The CDR3 contains 16 residues. V lost 0 bases to trimming and J lost 1 base; unmatched junction nucleotides: 4. Germline-derived CDR1 and CDR2 are LNHNV and YYDKDF (reference sequence). The DNA for the CDR3 is TGTGCCACCAGCAGAGATATGGACAGGGAGAACACTGAAGCTTTCTTT. It specifies CATSRDMDRENTEAFF.

V usage is TRBV4-1 and J usage is TRBJ2-7; 7 bases align to TRBD1. The V and J ends lost 3 bases and 6 bases, in that order; junction bases with no gene match: 8. CDR3 length: 14 residues. Germline CDR1 reads MGHRA; CDR2 reads YSYEKL. The CDR3 loop reads CASSQQGGASEQYF. CDR3 in DNA: TGCGCCAGCAGCCAGCAAGGGGGCGCCTCCGAGCAGTACTTC.

V is TRBV6-5 and J is TRBJ2-3; 12 positions agree with TRBD2. This CDR3 has 15 amino acids. The V gene's germline CDR1 is MNHEY and CDR2 SVGAGI. V lost 5 bases and J lost 6; bases outside the gene matches: 6. CDR3 protein: CASSPLAGGVDTQYF. The CDR3 DNA is TGTGCCAGCAGTCCTCTAGCGGGGGGGGTGGATACGCAGTATTTT.

The chain has TRBV5-4 and TRBJ2-7, with a weak D call TRBD1 (6 bases). The ends were cut back, 4 bases at V and 2 bases at J, with 13 bases in the middle. The CDR3 has 14 residues. Germline CDR1 and CDR2: SGHNT and YYREEE (reference sequence). The CDR3 coding sequence is TGTGCCAGCAGCCTTGGGACAAGCGCCTACGAGCAGTACTTC. Its protein is CASSLGTSAYEQYF.

The chain recombines TRBV4-1 with TRBJ2-1, with a possible D match to TRBD2 (5 bases). V was shortened by 0 bases and J by 0 bases, with 6 bases between the two germline ends. CDR1 and CDR2 from the germline V gene are MGHRA and YSYEKL. CDR3 size: 15 residues. The CDR3, as DNA: TGCGCCAGCAGCCAAGATGGACTCTCCTACAATGAGCAGTTCTTC. Translated, it gives CASSQDGLSYNEQFF.

This rearrangement joins TRBV4-3 to TRBJ1-2; D is unresolved. Trimming pared 4 bases from V and 2 bases from J, leaving 11 bases between. The CDR3 totals 14 residues. Germline assignment: CDR1 LGHNA and CDR2 YSLEER. The CDR3 coding sequence is TGCGCCAGCAGCCTGACTGGGCCGAACTATGGCTACACCTTC. It yields the protein CASSLTGPNYGYTF.

V and J are TRBV4-3 and TRBJ2-5; D tentatively reads TRBD1 or TRBD2 (5 bases each). The germline V gene has CDR1 LGHNA and CDR2 YSLEER. V shed 1 base and J shed 4 bases, with 13 bases lying between them. CDR3 size: 15 residues. CDR3 sequence (DNA): TGCGCCAGCAGCCAAGCCGAGGGGCGCAGAGAGACCCAGTACTTC. It specifies CASSQAEGRRETQYF.

The genes are TRBV6-1 and TRBJ1-1; D gene uncertain. CDR3 length equals 14 residues. With 6 bases removed from V and 1 base from J, the gap between germline ends came to 12 bases. Germline assignment: CDR1 MNHNS and CDR2 SASEGT. The CDR3 nucleotides read TGTGCCAGCAGACCGGCCAGCAAGAACACTGAAGCTTTCTTT. Translation: CASRPASKNTEAFF.

The V gene is TRBV9, the J gene TRBJ2-5; 10 nucleotides line up with TRBD1. The closer fit of TRBJ2-7 to the DNA end suggests the J call may be wrong. The CDR3 has 15 residues. Germline CDR1 SGDLS, CDR2 YYNGEE. The CDR3 DNA sequence: TGTGCCAGCAGCGTGCGACAGGGGGCCCCTTACGAGCAGTACTTC. This sequence encodes CASSVRQGAPYEQYF.

This clone came up a few times. V is TRBV21-1 and J is TRBJ2-1. TRBV21-1 is a pseudogene. The CDR3 is 14 amino acids. CDR3 DNA sequence: TGTGCCAGCAGCAAGGGTCACCTACACAATGAGCAGTTCTTC. This translates into CASSKGHLHNEQFF.

This chain uses TRBV16 with TRBJ1-1, with TRBD1 matching over 8 bases. From germline, CDR1 is KGHSY and CDR2 FQNENV. With 1 base clipped from V and 0 bases from J, the junction kept 7 bases outside the gene matches. This CDR3 is 17 amino acids long. For the CDR3, the DNA is TGTGCCAGCAGCCAATTCGGACAGGGCAGTGTGAACACTGAAGCTTTCTTT. It specifies CASSQFGQGSVNTEAFF.